What follows is one T cell receptor (beta chain) and its context. What it binds is unknown. Some clones are missing from TCRdb's copy, which holds only in-frame ones; the method was immunoSEQ multiplex PCR. The table counts 7,500 to 10,000 clones; about 0.35% lies in the top ten. Approximately 11-patient cohort: around eleven active juvenile idiopathic arthritis patients, 3 polyarticular, 8 oligoarticular. The sample originates from a study of synovial regulatory T cells in juvenile arthritis. General study points: iaTreg TCR repertoires were largely private across patients and partially overlapped synovial Teff and blood CPL. Compared with other blood Treg cells, inflammation-associated Treg cells had reduced TCR diversity. Synovial Tregs shared more CDR3 sequences with iaTregs than other blood Tregs.

The CDR3 has 13 amino acids. Only the protein is available. Per germline, CDR1 SEHNR and CDR2 FQNEAQ (reference sequence). The clonotype was recovered from a donor aged 2-35 years with juvenile idiopathic arthritis. The genes are TRBV7-9 and TRBJ1-5; there is no DNA to check the TCRdb D call of TRBD1. Input material: Treg cells from blood. The subset: remaining (HLA-DR-negative) circulating blood Treg cells. The CDR3 region is CASSSTGTQPQHF.